Following are 8 T cell receptor beta chains from one sample sequenced in a study of blood T cell repertoires in COVID-19. Sequencing used immunoSEQ multiplex PCR; TCRdb keeps in-frame clones, though not all of them. The table lists more than 300,000 clones, approximately 87% of them singletons. Sequencing input: peripheral blood. Source of these receptors: a woman aged 45-60 years with COVID-19, enrolled during active disease.

V and J are TRBV24-1 and TRBJ2-1; weak D call: TRBD1 (6 bases). Trimming left V 4 bases short and J 3 bases short, with 12 bases between. Looked up from germline, CDR1 is KGHDR and CDR2 is SFDVKD. This CDR3 is 15 amino acids long. In nucleotides, the CDR3 is TGTGCCACCAGTGACCCGGGACAAAGCTACAATGAGCAGTTCTTC. This gives the protein CATSDPGQSYNEQFF.

This chain uses TRBV18 with TRBJ2-7; 8 nucleotides agree with TRBD1. Per germline, CDR1 KGHSH and CDR2 LQKENI. V lost 6 bases and J lost 0; bases outside the gene matches: 7. The CDR3 totals 15 residues. The CDR3 DNA is TGTGCCAGCTCGGGGGACAGGAGGACCTCCTACGAGCAGTACTTC. This encodes CASSGDRRTSYEQYF.

The rearrangement joins TRBV19 to TRBJ2-1; 11 nucleotides align to TRBD2. This CDR3 is 13 amino acids long. Germline V gene sequence: CDR1 LNHDA, CDR2 SQIVND (reference sequence). V shed 6 bases and J 8 bases; nucleotides not matched to a gene: 3. The CDR3 spells CASRLAGADEQFF. The CDR3 DNA is TGTGCCAGTAGACTAGCGGGAGCCGATGAGCAGTTCTTC.

The chain carries TRBV5-1 and TRBJ1-3, with D tentatively TRBD1 (6 bases). Trimming cost V 0 bases and J 0 bases, with 16 bases left between them. Germline V CDR1 and CDR2: SGHRS, YFSETQ. The CDR3 runs to 18 residues. CDR3 region: CASSLEGPGANSGNTIYF. The CDR3 DNA reads TGCGCCAGCAGCTTGGAGGGGCCAGGGGCCAACTCTGGAAACACCATATATTTT.

The chain has TRBV30 and TRBJ2-3; the D is unclear. V lost 3 bases and J 2 bases, leaving 9 bases between the germline ends. The CDR3 has 13 residues. In germline, CDR1 is GTSNPN, CDR2 SVGIG (reference sequence). The CDR3 nucleotides are TGTGCCTGGAGGTGGCAGTCCACAGATACGCAGTATTTT. Residues: CAWRWQSTDTQYF.

V and J are TRBV4-1 and TRBJ2-3; the D gene is possibly TRBD2 (5 bases). Per germline, CDR1 MGHRA and CDR2 YSYEKL. Trimming took off 4 bases at V and 0 bases at J, with 20 bases between the two ends. CDR3 length: 18 residues. The CDR3 protein is CASSLDYDSSTSTDTQYF. The CDR3, as DNA: TGCGCCAGCAGCCTCGACTACGACTCCTCAACTAGCACAGATACGCAGTATTTT.

This clone came up once. V and J are TRBV6-5 and TRBJ2-3, with D uncertain. Germline values: CDR1 MNHEY, CDR2 SVGAGI. This CDR3 comprises 16 residues. V shed 0 bases and J shed 2 bases, with 12 bases lying between them. CDR3: CASSYSLQAITDTQYF. The CDR3 DNA is TGTGCCAGCAGTTACTCATTGCAGGCCATCACAGATACGCAGTATTTT.

This clone was seen a handful of times. The chain is built from TRBV19 and TRBJ2-7; D gene unclear. The V end was cut by 2 bases, the J end by 13 bases, with 24 bases between. This CDR3 has 15 amino acids. CDR1 and CDR2 from the germline V gene are LNHDA and SQIVND (reference sequence). The CDR3 DNA follows: TGTGCCAGTAGTATAACCCAGGTAATTCATGGAATCGCATACTTC. Translation: CASSITQVIHGIAYF.